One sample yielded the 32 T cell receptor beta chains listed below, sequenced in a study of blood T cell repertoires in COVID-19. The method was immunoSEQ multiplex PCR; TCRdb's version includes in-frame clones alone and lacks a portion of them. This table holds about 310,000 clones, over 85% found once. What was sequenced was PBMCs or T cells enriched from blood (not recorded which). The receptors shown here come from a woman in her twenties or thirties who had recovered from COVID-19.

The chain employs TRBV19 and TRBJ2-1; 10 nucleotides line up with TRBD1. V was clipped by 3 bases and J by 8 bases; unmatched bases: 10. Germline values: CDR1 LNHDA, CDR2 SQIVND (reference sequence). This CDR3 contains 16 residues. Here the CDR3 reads CASSIDGTGALDEQFF. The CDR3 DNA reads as TGTGCCAGTAGTATTGACGGGACAGGGGCTTTGGATGAGCAGTTCTTC.

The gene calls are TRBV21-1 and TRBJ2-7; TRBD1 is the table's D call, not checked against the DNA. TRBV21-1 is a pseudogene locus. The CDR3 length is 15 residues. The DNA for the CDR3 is TGTGCCAGCAGCAAAAGTCGCAGGGGGCGCCCCGAGCAGTACTTC. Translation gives CASSKSRRGRPEQYF.

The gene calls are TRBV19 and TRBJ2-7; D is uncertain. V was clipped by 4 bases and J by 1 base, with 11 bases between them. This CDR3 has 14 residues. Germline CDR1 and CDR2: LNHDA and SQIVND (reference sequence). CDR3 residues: CASSSFSSSYEQYF. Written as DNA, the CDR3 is TGTGCCAGTAGTAGTTTCTCTTCTTCCTACGAGCAGTACTTC.

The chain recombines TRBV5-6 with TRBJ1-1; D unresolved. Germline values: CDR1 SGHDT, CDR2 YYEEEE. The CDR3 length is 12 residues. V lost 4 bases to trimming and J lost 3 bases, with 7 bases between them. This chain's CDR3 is CASSAIHTEAFF. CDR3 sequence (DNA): TGTGCCAGCAGCGCTATCCACACTGAAGCTTTCTTT. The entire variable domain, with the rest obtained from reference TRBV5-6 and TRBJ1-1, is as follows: DAGVTQSPTHLIKTRGQQVTLRCSPKSGHDTVSWYQQALGQGPQFIFQYYEEEERQRGNFPDRFSGHQFPNYSSELNVNALLLGDSALYLCASSAIHTEAFFGQGTRLTVV.

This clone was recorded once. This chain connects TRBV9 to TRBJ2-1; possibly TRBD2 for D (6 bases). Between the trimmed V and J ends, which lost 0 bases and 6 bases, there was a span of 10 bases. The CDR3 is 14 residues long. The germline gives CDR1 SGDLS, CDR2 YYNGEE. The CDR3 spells CASSVGLVSNEQFF. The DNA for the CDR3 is TGTGCCAGCAGCGTAGGACTAGTAAGCAATGAGCAGTTCTTC.

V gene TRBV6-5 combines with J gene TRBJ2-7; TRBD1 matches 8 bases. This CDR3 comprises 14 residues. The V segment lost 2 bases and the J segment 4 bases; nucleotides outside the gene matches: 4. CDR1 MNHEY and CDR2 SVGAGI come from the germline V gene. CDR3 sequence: CASSYIDRGYEQYF. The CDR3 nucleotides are TGTGCCAGCAGTTACATCGACAGGGGATACGAGCAGTACTTC.

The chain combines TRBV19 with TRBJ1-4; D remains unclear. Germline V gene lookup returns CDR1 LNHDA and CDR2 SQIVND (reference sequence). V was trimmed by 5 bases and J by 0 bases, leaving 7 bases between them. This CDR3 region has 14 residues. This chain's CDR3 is CASSDGTTNEKLFF. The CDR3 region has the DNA TGTGCCAGTAGTGACGGGACAACTAATGAAAAACTGTTTTTT.

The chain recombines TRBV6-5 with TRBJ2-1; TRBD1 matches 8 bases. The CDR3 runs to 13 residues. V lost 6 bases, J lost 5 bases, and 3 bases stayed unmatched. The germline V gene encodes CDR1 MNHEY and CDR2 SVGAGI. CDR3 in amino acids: CASRRQGNNEQFF. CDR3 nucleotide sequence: TGTGCCAGCAGAAGACAGGGGAACAATGAGCAGTTCTTC.

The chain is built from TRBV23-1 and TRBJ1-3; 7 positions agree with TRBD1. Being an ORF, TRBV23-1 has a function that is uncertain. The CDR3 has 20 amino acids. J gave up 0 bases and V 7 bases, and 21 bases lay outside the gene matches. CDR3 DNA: TGCGCCAGCACCCTCGGAACGAGAGGGGGACAGCCCTTCTCTGGAAACACCATATATTTT. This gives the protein CASTLGTRGGQPFSGNTIYF.

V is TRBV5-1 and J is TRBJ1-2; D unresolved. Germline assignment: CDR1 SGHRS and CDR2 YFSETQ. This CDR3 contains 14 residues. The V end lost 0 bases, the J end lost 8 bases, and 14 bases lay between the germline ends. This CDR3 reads CASSLGNPSEGYTF. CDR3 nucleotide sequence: TGCGCCAGCAGCTTGGGGAACCCTAGCGAGGGCTACACCTTC.

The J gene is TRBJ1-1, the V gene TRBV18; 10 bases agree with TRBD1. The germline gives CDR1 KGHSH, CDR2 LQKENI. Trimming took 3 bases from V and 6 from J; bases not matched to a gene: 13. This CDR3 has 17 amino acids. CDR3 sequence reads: CASSPQRLTGGNPEAFF. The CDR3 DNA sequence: TGTGCCAGCTCACCCCAACGCCTGACAGGGGGCAACCCTGAAGCTTTCTTT.

The CDR3 nucleotides are TGTGCCACCTTAAACAAGTTGTATCCTGAGCAGTTCTTC. Translating gives CATLNKLYPEQFF. The chain has TRBV10-3 and TRBJ2-1; D is undetermined. Trimming pared 10 bases from V and 9 bases from J, leaving 19 bases between. CDR1 and CDR2 from the germline V gene are ENHRY and SYGVKD. The CDR3 spans 13 residues.

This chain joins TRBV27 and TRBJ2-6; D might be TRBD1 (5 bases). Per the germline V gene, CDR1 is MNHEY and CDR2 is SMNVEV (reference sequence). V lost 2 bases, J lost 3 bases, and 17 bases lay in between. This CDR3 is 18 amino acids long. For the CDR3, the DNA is TGTGCCAGCAGTTTAGGGTCAGGGCTTCTAGGTGGGGCCAACGTCCTGACTTTC. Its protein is CASSLGSGLLGGANVLTF.

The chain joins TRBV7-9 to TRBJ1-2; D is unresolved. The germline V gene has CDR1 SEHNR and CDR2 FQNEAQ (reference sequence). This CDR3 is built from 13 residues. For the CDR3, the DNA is TGTGTTATACCCGAGGCGGGGTGGGGAGGCTACACCTTC. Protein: CVIPEAGWGGYTF. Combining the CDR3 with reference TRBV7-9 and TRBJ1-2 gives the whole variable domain DTGVSQNPRHKITKRGQNVTFRCDPISEHNRLYWYRQTLGQGPEFLTYFQNEAQLEKSRLLSDRFSAERPKGSFSTLEIQRTEQGDSAMYLCVIPEAGWGGYTFGSGTRLTVV.

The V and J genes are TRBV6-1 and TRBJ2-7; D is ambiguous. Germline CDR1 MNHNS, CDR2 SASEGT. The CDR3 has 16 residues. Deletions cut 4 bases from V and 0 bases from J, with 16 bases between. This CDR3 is CASSVVQMNPSYEQYF. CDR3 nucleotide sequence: TGTGCCAGCAGTGTCGTACAGATGAATCCCTCCTACGAGCAGTACTTC.

The CDR3 loop is CASSVGTSGRTDTQYF. CDR3 in DNA: TGTGCCAGCAGCGTCGGGACTAGCGGGAGGACAGATACGCAGTATTTT. The chain combines TRBV5-6 with TRBJ2-3, with 15 bases that match TRBD2. The CDR3 totals 16 residues. Germline CDR1 and CDR2: SGHDT and YYEEEE. V trimming: 4 bases; J trimming: 3 bases; junction bases outside the gene matches: 3.

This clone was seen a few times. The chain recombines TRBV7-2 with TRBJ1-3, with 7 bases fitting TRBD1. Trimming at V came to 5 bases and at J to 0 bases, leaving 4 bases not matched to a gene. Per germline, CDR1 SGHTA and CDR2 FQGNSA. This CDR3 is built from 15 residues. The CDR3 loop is CASSPGTDSGNTIYF. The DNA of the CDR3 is TGTGCCAGCAGCCCGGGGACAGACTCTGGAAACACCATATATTTT.

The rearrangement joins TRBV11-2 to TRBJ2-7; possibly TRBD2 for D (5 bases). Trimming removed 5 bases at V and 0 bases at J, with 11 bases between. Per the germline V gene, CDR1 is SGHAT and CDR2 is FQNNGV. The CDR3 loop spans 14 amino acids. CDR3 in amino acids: CASSPQRSSYEQYF. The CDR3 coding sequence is TGTGCCAGCAGCCCCCAGCGGAGCTCCTACGAGCAGTACTTC.

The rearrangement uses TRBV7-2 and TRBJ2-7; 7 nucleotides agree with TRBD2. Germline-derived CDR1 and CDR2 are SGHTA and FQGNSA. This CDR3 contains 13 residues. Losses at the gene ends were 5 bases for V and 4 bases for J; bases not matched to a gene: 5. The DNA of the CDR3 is TGTGCCAGCAGCCTCCAACTAGCGTACGAGCAGTACTTC. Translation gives CASSLQLAYEQYF.

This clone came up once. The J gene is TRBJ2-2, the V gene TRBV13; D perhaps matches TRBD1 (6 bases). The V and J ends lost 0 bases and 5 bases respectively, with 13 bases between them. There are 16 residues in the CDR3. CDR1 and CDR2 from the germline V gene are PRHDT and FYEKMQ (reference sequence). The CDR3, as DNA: TGTGCCAGCAGCTTAGGCCGGACAGTCTTAACCGGGGAGCTGTTTTTT. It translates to CASSLGRTVLTGELFF.

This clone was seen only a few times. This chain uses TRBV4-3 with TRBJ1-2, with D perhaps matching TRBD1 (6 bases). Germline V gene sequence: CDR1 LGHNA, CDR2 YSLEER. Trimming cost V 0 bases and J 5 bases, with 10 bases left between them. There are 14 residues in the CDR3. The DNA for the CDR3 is TGCGCCAGCAGCCAAGACAGCCAGGGGTATGGCTACACCTTC. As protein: CASSQDSQGYGYTF.

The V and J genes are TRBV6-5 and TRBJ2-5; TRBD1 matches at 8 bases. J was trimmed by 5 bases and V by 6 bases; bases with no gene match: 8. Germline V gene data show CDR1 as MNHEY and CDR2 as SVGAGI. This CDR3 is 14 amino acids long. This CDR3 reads CASRAGGAGETQYF. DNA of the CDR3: TGTGCCAGCAGAGCAGGGGGCGCGGGGGAGACCCAGTACTTC.

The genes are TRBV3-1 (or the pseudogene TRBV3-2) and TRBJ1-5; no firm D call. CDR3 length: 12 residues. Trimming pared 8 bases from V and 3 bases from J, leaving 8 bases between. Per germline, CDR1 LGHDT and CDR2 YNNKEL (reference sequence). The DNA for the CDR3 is TGTGCCAGCGGAGTACTCAATCAGCCCCAGCATTTT. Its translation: CASGVLNQPQHF.

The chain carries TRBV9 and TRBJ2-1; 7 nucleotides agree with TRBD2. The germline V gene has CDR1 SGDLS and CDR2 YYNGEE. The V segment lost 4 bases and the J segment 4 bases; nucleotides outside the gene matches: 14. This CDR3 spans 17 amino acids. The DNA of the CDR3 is TGTGCCAGCAGCTTCAACGGGGGGATCTTAGCGTACAATGAGCAGTTCTTC. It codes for CASSFNGGILAYNEQFF.

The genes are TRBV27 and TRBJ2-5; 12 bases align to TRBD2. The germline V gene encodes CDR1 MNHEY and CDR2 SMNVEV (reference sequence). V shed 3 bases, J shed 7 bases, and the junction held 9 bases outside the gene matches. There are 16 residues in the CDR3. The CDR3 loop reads CASSFRTSGIIGTQYF. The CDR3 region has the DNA TGTGCCAGCAGTTTTAGGACTAGCGGGATAATTGGGACCCAGTACTTC.

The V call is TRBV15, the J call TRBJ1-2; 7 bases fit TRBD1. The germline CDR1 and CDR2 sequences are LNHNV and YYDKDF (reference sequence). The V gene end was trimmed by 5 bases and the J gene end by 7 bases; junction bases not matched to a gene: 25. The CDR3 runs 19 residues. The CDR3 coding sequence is TGTGCCACCAGCCCGAGACAGGGCTACCTGGGTAATTATATTGGTGGCTACACCTTC. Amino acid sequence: CATSPRQGYLGNYIGGYTF.

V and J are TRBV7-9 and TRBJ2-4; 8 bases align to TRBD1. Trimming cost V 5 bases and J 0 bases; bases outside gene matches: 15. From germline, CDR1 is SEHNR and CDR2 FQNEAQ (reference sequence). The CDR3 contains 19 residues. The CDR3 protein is CASSLLTLTGALAKNIQYF. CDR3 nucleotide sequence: TGTGCCAGCAGCCTACTTACATTGACAGGGGCCTTAGCCAAAAACATTCAGTACTTC.

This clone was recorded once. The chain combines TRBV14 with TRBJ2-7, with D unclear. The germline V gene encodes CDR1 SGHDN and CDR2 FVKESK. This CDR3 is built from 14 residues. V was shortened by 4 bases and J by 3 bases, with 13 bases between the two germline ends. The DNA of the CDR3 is TGTGCCAGCAGCCCCGTAGCTGTTCTCTACGAGCAGTACTTC. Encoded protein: CASSPVAVLYEQYF.

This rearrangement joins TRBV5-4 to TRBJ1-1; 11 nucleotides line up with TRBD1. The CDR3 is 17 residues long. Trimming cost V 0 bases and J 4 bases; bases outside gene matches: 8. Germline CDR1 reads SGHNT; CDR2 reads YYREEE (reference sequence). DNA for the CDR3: TGTGCCAGCAGCTTGGATGGACAGGGGGCGGGTGGCACTGAAGCTTTCTTT. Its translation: CASSLDGQGAGGTEAFF.

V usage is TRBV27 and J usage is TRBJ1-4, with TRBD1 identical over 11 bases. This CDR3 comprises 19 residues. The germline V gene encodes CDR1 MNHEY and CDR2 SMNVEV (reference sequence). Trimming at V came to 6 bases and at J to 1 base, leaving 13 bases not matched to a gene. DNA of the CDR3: TGTGCCAGCAGAAAAGCCGGGACAGGGGGTGGTGTAACTAATGAAAAACTGTTTTTT. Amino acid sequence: CASRKAGTGGGVTNEKLFF.

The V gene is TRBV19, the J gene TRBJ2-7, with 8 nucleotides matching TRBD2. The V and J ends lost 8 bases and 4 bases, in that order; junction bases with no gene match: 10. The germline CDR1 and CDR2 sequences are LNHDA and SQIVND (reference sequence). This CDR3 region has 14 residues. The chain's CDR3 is CASGPGLGNYEQYF. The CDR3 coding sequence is TGTGCCAGTGGCCCGGGACTAGGAAATTACGAGCAGTACTTC.

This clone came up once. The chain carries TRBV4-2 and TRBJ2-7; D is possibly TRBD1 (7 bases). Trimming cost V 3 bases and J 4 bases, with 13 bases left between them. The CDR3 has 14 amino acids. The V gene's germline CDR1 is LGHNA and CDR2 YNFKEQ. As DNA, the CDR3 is TGTGCCAGCAGCCACACCAGGGGGGAGTACGAGCAGTACTTC. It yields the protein CASSHTRGEYEQYF.